This record covers a single T cell receptor beta chain. What it binds is not known. Sequencing was performed with immunoSEQ multiplex PCR; in TCRdb, only in-frame clones are kept and a portion is missing. Of 1.5 million to 2.5 million clones in the sample, less than 95% were seen once. From germline, CDR1 is SGHAT and CDR2 FQNNGV. V lost 4 bases, J lost 9 bases, and 2 bases stayed unmatched. The length of the CDR3 is 11 residues. CD8 cells classed as naive were CD45RO-negative and positively selected for CCR7, excluding terminally differentiated effector memory CD45RA+ cells. The sample is drawn from a study of shared clonotypes between healthy human individuals. Turning to the study itself: The cohort comprised a couple of women and a few men. Their ages spanned 18 to 49 years.

Study results and caveats: Rarefaction exposed incomplete sorted-subset sequencing despite large depth. As a rule, naive subsets had a larger estimated richness than memory subsets. When compared with the clonotypes that were shared by all four sorted-subset donors, the non-shared clonotypes turned out to have lower generation probabilities.

The chain recombines TRBV11-2 with TRBJ2-7; TRBD2 aligns across 8 bases. Input material: naive CD8+ T cells sorted from blood. This TCR was recovered from a man aged 18 to 29 in good health. The CDR3 DNA is TGTGCCAGCAGCTCCGGGACTAGGCAGTACTTC. It encodes CASSSGTRQYF.